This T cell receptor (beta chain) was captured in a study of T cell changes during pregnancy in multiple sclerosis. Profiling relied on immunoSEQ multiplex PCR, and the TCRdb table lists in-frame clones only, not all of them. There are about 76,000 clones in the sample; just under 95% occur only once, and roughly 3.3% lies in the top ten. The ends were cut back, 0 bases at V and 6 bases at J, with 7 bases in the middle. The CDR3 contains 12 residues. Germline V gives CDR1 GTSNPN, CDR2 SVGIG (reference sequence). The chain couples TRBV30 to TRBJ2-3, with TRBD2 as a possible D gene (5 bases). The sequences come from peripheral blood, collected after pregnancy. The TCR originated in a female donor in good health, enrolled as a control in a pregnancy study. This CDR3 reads CAWSVLDDTQYF. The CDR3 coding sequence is TGTGCCTGGAGTGTACTAGACGATACGCAGTATTTT.